The subject of this entry is one T cell receptor beta chain. This sample stems from a study of cytomegalovirus exposure and HLA in healthy donors. The CDR3 sequence is 16 residues long. Trimming cost V 9 bases and J 1 base; bases outside gene matches: 7. Per the germline V gene, CDR1 is ENHRY and CDR2 is SYGVKD. TCRdb's table, derived via immunoSEQ multiplex PCR, lists solely in-frame clones and lacks some. The sample holds roughly 280,000 clones, roughly 85% seen once. Material for sequencing was PBMCs. The source of this sequence is a woman aged 18-35 years in good health and CMV-seronegative. The chain joins TRBV10-3 to TRBJ2-2; TRBD2 matches 11 bases. The CDR3: CAMGLAAPQNTGELFF. CDR3 sequence (DNA): TGTGCCATGGGACTAGCGGCGCCGCAGAACACCGGGGAGCTGTTTTTT.